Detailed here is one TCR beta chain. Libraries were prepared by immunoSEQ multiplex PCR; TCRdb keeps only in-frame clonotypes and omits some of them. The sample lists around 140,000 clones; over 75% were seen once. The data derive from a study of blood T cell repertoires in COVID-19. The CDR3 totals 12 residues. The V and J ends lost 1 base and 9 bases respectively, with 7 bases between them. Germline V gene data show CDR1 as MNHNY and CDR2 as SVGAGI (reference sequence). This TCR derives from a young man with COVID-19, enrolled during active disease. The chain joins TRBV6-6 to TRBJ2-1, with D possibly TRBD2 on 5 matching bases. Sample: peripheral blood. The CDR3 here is CASSYFRGEQFF. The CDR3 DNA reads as TGTGCCAGCAGTTACTTTCGGGGTGAGCAGTTCTTC.